These T cell receptor beta chains were read from a single sample in a study of regulatory T cells in long-lasting Graves disease. TCRdb processed the multiplex PCR reads anew with MiXCR; each CDR3 protein has one entry. The data show approximately 350,000 distinct CDR3 sequences, approximately 15% seen once. The same specimen was also included in a second study, on T cells in Graves' hyperthyroidism and ophthalmopathy.

The sequencing here drew on peripheral blood mononuclear cells (PBMCs), taken at new diagnosis, from a patient treated with antithyroid drugs. The source is a man aged 35-49 years with Graves disease. CDR3s include the opening cysteine and the closing phenylalanine or tryptophan. Fields, in order: J gene, V gene, D gene, CDR3 length, clone size, CDR3 protein, CDR3 DNA. A D gene is named only where the DNA matches it firmly. Clone size, where shown, is once, few, many, or a class for clones that have expanded.

J gene: TRBJ2-7
V gene: TRBV6-2/TRBV6-3
D gene: TRBD2
CDR3 length: 14
clone size: .
CDR3 protein: CASRMGLAGPEQYF
CDR3 DNA: TGTGCCAGCAGAATGGGACTAGCGGGGCCCGAGCAGTACTTC

J gene: TRBJ1-3
V gene: TRBV5-1
D gene: .
CDR3 length: 14
clone size: few
CDR3 protein: CASSLQGPGNTIYF
CDR3 DNA: TGCGCCAGCAGCTTACAAGGACCCGGAAACACCATATATTTT

J gene: TRBJ1-5
V gene: TRBV5-8
D gene: .
CDR3 length: 16
clone size: .
CDR3 protein: CASSLPPGGFNQPQHF
CDR3 DNA: TGTGCCAGCAGCTTACCCCCGGGGGGGTTCAATCAGCCCCAGCATTTT

J gene: TRBJ1-1
V gene: TRBV18
D gene: .
CDR3 length: 14
clone size: many
CDR3 protein: CASSPSRVNTEAFF
CDR3 DNA: TGTGCCAGCTCACCTTCAAGAGTTAACACTGAAGCTTTCTTT

J gene: TRBJ2-7
V gene: TRBV20-1
D gene: TRBD1
CDR3 length: 13
clone size: many
CDR3 protein: CSASPGGDAEQYF
CDR3 DNA: TGCAGTGCTAGTCCAGGGGGCGACGCCGAGCAGTACTTC

J gene: TRBJ2-5
V gene: TRBV18
D gene: .
CDR3 length: 14
clone size: .
CDR3 protein: CASSIQPLFGTQYF
CDR3 DNA: TGTGCCAGCTCAATACAGCCCTTGTTCGGGACCCAGTACTTC

J gene: TRBJ1-4
V gene: TRBV20-1
D gene: .
CDR3 length: 13
clone size: many
CDR3 protein: CSAREISGEKLFF
CDR3 DNA: TGCAGTGCTAGAGAGATATCGGGAGAAAAACTGTTTTTT

J gene: TRBJ2-5
V gene: TRBV10-3
D gene: .
CDR3 length: 13
clone size: .
CDR3 protein: CAISEVGLETRYF
CDR3 DNA: TGTGCCATCAGTGAAGTGGGGCTAGAGACCCGGTACTTC

J gene: TRBJ1-1
V gene: TRBV6-1
D gene: TRBD1
CDR3 length: 11
clone size: .
CDR3 protein: CRTGLNTEAFF
CDR3 DNA: TGTCGGACAGGCTTGAACACTGAAGCTTTCTTT

J gene: TRBJ2-3
V gene: TRBV6-1
D gene: .
CDR3 length: 15
clone size: many
CDR3 protein: CASSRRDPGPDTQYF
CDR3 DNA: TGTGCCAGCAGCCGCCGGGACCCGGGTCCAGATACGCAGTATTTT